This T cell receptor (beta chain) was documented in a study of T cell repertoires in cytomegalovirus infection. Study overall: A matching HLA type, together with CMV infection, was signaled by public TCR beta signatures.

Germline CDR1 SGDLS, CDR2 YYNGEE. The length of the CDR3 is 17 residues. Trimming pared 0 bases from V and 9 bases from J, leaving 19 bases between. Study-wide results and caveats: The cumulative frequency of public TCR beta families distinguished individuals who carried CMV together with the relevant HLA. CMV-specific TCR beta clonotypes restricted by HLA-C dominated the ex vivo response.

MiXCR was run by TCRdb on the reads, yielding one entry per CDR3 protein. The sample records about 300,000 distinct CDR3 sequences, roughly 25% being singletons. Of note for this clonotype: Its antigen is not known.

This clonotype was obtained from a human donor in good health (CMV status not recorded). Some clones in this sample may be carry-over from other donors' samples. Specimen: PBMCs. This chain links TRBV9 with TRBJ1-6; possibly TRBD1 for D (6 bases). The CDR3 DNA sequence: TGTGCCAGCAGCGTAGATGTACGGGGGGGCAGCGGTTCACCCCTCCACTTT. Translated: CASSVDVRGGSGSPLHF.